These T cell receptor beta chains were read from a single sample in a study of technical replicates of blood from a few donors. TCRdb's copy holds only in-frame clones and misses some; the assay was immunoSEQ multiplex PCR. The sample lists tens of thousands of clones, around 92% occurring once. Sequenced material: T cells isolated from PBMCs. All receptors come from a human donor in good health. The CDR3 runs from the conserved cysteine through the conserved F or W. D genes are given only for firm matches. Clone size is stated in some rows and not others, as once, few, many or a class when expanded.

v_gene: TRBV27; abundance: -; j_gene: TRBJ2-7; d_gene: -; CDR3nt: TGTGCCAGCGGCAGACCCCGGGAGTACGAGCAGTACTTC; CDR3aa: CASGRPREYEQYF
v_gene: TRBV6-1; abundance: -; j_gene: TRBJ2-1; d_gene: -; CDR3nt: TGTGCCAGCAGTGAAGCGCCTGGACTCAACAATGAGCAGTTCTTC; CDR3aa: CASSEAPGLNNEQFF
v_gene: TRBV25-1; abundance: once; j_gene: TRBJ2-7; d_gene: -; CDR3nt: TGTGCCAGTGGGGCCTCCTACGAGCAGTACTTC; CDR3aa: CASGASYEQYF
v_gene: TRBV7-9; abundance: -; j_gene: TRBJ1-1; d_gene: -; CDR3nt: TGTGCCAGCAGCTGGCAGGGTGGTGAAGCTTTCTTT; CDR3aa: CASSWQGGEAFF
v_gene: TRBV6-1; abundance: -; j_gene: TRBJ2-7; d_gene: TRBD2; CDR3nt: TGTGCCAGCAGTGAGGGCGGTCTAGCGGGTTTCTACGAGCAGTACTTC; CDR3aa: CASSEGGLAGFYEQYF
v_gene: TRBV11-2; abundance: -; j_gene: TRBJ1-3; d_gene: TRBD1; CDR3nt: TGTGCCTGGGACAGGACCTCAGGAAACACCATATATTTT; CDR3aa: CAWDRTSGNTIYF
v_gene: TRBV6-1; abundance: -; j_gene: TRBJ2-4; d_gene: -; CDR3nt: TGTGCCAGCAGTGAAGACTTTGTTCGCGGGGTAAAGGCTGAAAACATTCAGTACTTC; CDR3aa: CASSEDFVRGVKAENIQYF
v_gene: TRBV5-1; abundance: -; j_gene: TRBJ2-2; d_gene: -; CDR3nt: TGCGCCAGCAGCTTATCAGGGGCGAACACCGGGGAGCTGTTTTTT; CDR3aa: CASSLSGANTGELFF
v_gene: TRBV7-9; abundance: -; j_gene: TRBJ2-7; d_gene: -; CDR3nt: TGTGCCAGCAGGGGTAACAGGGTCCCCTACGAGCAGTACTTC; CDR3aa: CASRGNRVPYEQYF
v_gene: TRBV6-5; abundance: -; j_gene: TRBJ1-1; d_gene: -; CDR3nt: TGTGCCAGCACTTATACTCCTTCCACTGAAGCTTTCTTT; CDR3aa: CASTYTPSTEAFF
v_gene: TRBV9; abundance: -; j_gene: TRBJ2-1; d_gene: -; CDR3nt: TGTGCCAGCAGCGAGGCCGGGGAACCCTACAATGAGCAGTTCTTC; CDR3aa: CASSEAGEPYNEQFF
v_gene: TRBV7-9; abundance: -; j_gene: TRBJ2-7; d_gene: TRBD2; CDR3nt: TGTGCCAGCAGCATAACACGGGGGGTCCGGGAGCAGTACTTC; CDR3aa: CASSITRGVREQYF
v_gene: TRBV18; abundance: -; j_gene: TRBJ1-1; d_gene: TRBD1; CDR3nt: TGTGCCAGCTCACCTGGGACAGGGGGGACCACTGAAGCTTTCTTT; CDR3aa: CASSPGTGGTTEAFF
v_gene: TRBV6-6; abundance: -; j_gene: TRBJ2-7; d_gene: -; CDR3nt: TGTGCCAGCAGTTATCGGGTCAGTAGTGTCTCCTACGAGCAGTACTTC; CDR3aa: CASSYRVSSVSYEQYF
v_gene: TRBV6-5; abundance: -; j_gene: TRBJ2-7; d_gene: TRBD1; CDR3nt: TGTGCCAGCCGGGACAGTTTATACGAGCAGTACTTC; CDR3aa: CASRDSLYEQYF
v_gene: TRBV6-5; abundance: -; j_gene: TRBJ1-2; d_gene: -; CDR3nt: TGTGCCAGCAGTTCAGGCGTATTTCGCTACACCTTC; CDR3aa: CASSSGVFRYTF
v_gene: TRBV19; abundance: -; j_gene: TRBJ1-4; d_gene: TRBD1; CDR3nt: TGTGCCAGTAGTAGCGGGACAGCTAACAATGAAAAACTGTTTTTT; CDR3aa: CASSSGTANNEKLFF
v_gene: TRBV6-4; abundance: -; j_gene: TRBJ1-1; d_gene: -; CDR3nt: TGTGCCAGCATTAGTTCCCGAGACACTGAAGCTTTCTTT; CDR3aa: CASISSRDTEAFF
v_gene: TRBV5-4; abundance: -; j_gene: TRBJ2-3; d_gene: -; CDR3nt: TGTGCCAGCAGCTTTGACAGGCTGGAAGATACGCAGTATTTT; CDR3aa: CASSFDRLEDTQYF